The clone carrying this TCR beta chain occurred once. Antigen specificity is unknown. The source of the sample is a study of Ad26.COV2.S vaccination and SARS-CoV-2 variants. Study-level findings and limits: Vaccine and placebo groups showed comparable non-spike TCR breadth.

Germline CDR1 SGHRS, CDR2 YFSETQ. Trimming took 1 base from V and 6 from J, leaving 3 bases between them. This CDR3 has 11 residues. Method: immunoSEQ multiplex PCR; TCRdb's copy keeps in-frame clones and lacks some. In the table there are around 320,000 clones, more than 70% of which are singletons. The sample's treatment: roughly 19 received Ad26.COV2.S at low or high dose, single or two shots; roughly 5 received placebo; per-sample allocation not given. Collection of the samples took place on day 63 after the first injection of vaccine or placebo. An Ad26 vector expressing Wuhan-strain SARS-CoV-2 spike served as the vaccine.

The source is a person between 18 and 60 years old who received the Ad26.COV2.S COVID-19 vaccine or a placebo. This sequence joins TRBV5-1 and TRBJ2-3; unclear D gene. The specimen was peripheral blood, collected in a trial of Ad26.COV2.S vaccine versus placebo. Here the CDR3 reads CASSLSDTQYF. The CDR3 nucleotides are TGCGCCAGCAGCTTGTCCGATACGCAGTATTTT.